The text below deals with one T cell receptor beta chain. It has no known antigen specificity. The germline V gene (reference sequence) supplies CDR1 DFQATT and CDR2 SNEGSKA. From its cysteine to its phenylalanine, the CDR3 spans 14 amino acids. The protein alone is recorded here. TCRdb shows the sequencer as NextSeq 550. The Human TCR Profiling Kit (MiLaboratory) was used to prepare UMI-labeled 5' RACE TRB cDNA libraries. cDNA synthesis used the entire amount of extracted RNA, and PCR amplification then used the entire amount of cDNA produced. Libraries were prepared in parallel using an identical number of PCR cycles. As for the original processing: With a requirement of at least two reads per UMI, MIGEC and MiXCR extracted about 57,000 +/- 9,900 unique UMI-labeled TRB cDNA molecules per library. An average of around 40,000 +/- 10,000 functional in-frame TRB CDR3 nucleotide clonotypes without stop codons was found per library. Diversity metrics, including normalized Shannon-Wiener and Chao1, were computed in VDJtools after downsampling to 5000 UMI-labeled TRB molecules per sample. For the central five CDR3 residues, VDJtools calculated physicochemical properties weighted by clonotype size, namely interaction energy, strength, volume and Kidera factor 4. Based on TCRdb reprocessing of the reads, there is one entry per CDR3 protein sequence, and DNA is missing. TCRdb's processing, not the authors' own work, is the source of the V and J calls. For this sample, the table gives about 150,000 distinct CDR3 sequences. Approximately 0.5% of the sample comes from the top ten.

For each CD8+ T cell subset, flow sorting was done in triplicate, and 250,000 to 300,000 cells per subset went directly into RLT lysis buffer. Naive CD8+ T cells were defined stringently as CD45RO-CCR7+CD27+CD95- to exclude memory contaminants. Peripheral blood mononuclear cells were isolated from buffy coats using standard density gradient centrifugation. Naive CXCR3-negative and CXCR3-positive CD8+ T cells were flow-sorted on a FACSAria III. An RNeasy Mini Kit was used to extract total RNA from the sorted cells. This sample stems from a study of CXCR3-negative and CXCR3-positive naive CD8 T cells (dated by TCRdb to between 2018 and 2021). About the study as a whole: In total, about 130 million TRB reads were obtained, which works out to roughly 1.5 +/- 0.3 million reads per library. TRBV-TRBJ cluster analysis included naive subsets from about 5 donors and memory cells from 3 donors. Diversity and physicochemical repertoire analyses were performed on about a dozen donors pooled from two independent experiments.

Broad study findings and their caveats: Freshly isolated PBMCs were used for most assays because CXCR3 expression went down partially after cryopreservation. TRBV-TRBJ usage was similar between naive CXCR3-negative and CXCR3-positive cells from the same donor, while memory cells showed distinct patterns. TRB CDR3s from CXCR3-positive naive cells showed higher hydrophobicity (lower Kidera factor 4), lower energy, and higher strength and volume indices than CXCR3-negative naive cells. Repertoire diversity was comparably high in both naive subsets but much lower in memory CD8+ T cells. Because surface CD5, which is linked to self-reactivity in mice, was comparable between the naive subsets, TCR interaction strength was also inferred from the physicochemical properties of TRB CDR3s.

The chain is encoded by TRBV20-1 joined to TRBJ2-7; as DNA is missing, the TRBD1 call by TCRdb cannot be tested. The source material was naive CXCR3+ CD8+ T cells from blood. Read against the paper, the sample's cell subset or site label means: CD45RO-CCR7+CD27+CD95- naive CD8+ T cells expressing CXCR3 (TNR3+). This sequence originates from a human donor in good health. Some clones in this sample may be carry-over from other donors' samples. The CDR3 region: CSARSLNRDYEQYF.